Following are 20 T cell receptor beta chains from one sample sequenced in a study of blood T cell repertoires in COVID-19. The repertoire was sequenced with immunoSEQ multiplex PCR; TCRdb's copy has only in-frame clones and lacks some. The sample gives 70,000 or so clones, less than 95% of which show up once; 5% to 5.5% is in the top ten. The sample was peripheral blood. These receptor sequences come from a young woman with acute or convalescent COVID-19.

The chain links TRBV7-2 to TRBJ1-5; a weak D match, TRBD1 (6 bases). The CDR3 totals 15 residues. CDR1 is SGHTA and CDR2 is FQGNSA in the germline V gene. V was clipped by 2 bases and J by 2 bases, with 10 bases between them. The CDR3 here is CASSLQGSGNQPQHF. CDR3 sequence (DNA): TGTGCCAGCAGCTTACAGGGGTCGGGCAATCAGCCCCAGCATTTT.

V and J are TRBV12-2 and TRBJ2-6; the table's D gene call, TRBD1, was not cross checked with the DNA. TRBV12-2 is noted as a pseudogene. The CDR3 consists of 15 residues. DNA for the CDR3: TGTGCAAGTCGCTTACACAGGGCCGGGGCCAACGTCCTGACTTTC. As protein: CASRLHRAGANVLTF.

This chain uses TRBV3-1 (or the pseudogene TRBV3-2) with TRBJ2-3, with D possibly TRBD2 on 6 matching bases. Germline-derived CDR1 and CDR2 are LGHDT and YNNKEL (reference sequence). CDR3 size: 15 residues. The V end lost 0 bases, the J end lost 4 bases, and 11 bases lay between the germline ends. DNA for the CDR3: TGTGCCAGCAGCCAAGACCCGACGGGGGCAGATACGCAGTATTTT. Its protein product is CASSQDPTGADTQYF.

The V and J genes are TRBV11-2 and TRBJ2-3; TRBD1 is a possible D gene (5 bases). The CDR3 is 14 residues long. V lost 5 bases to trimming and J lost 4 bases, with 13 bases between them. Per germline, CDR1 SGHAT and CDR2 FQNNGV. The CDR3 bases are TGTGCCAGCAGCCCTACCCAGGGCTCAGATACGCAGTATTTT. Its protein is CASSPTQGSDTQYF.

The chain combines TRBV4-1 with TRBJ2-1; possibly TRBD2 for D (5 bases). From germline, CDR1 is MGHRA and CDR2 YSYEKL. V lost 5 bases and J lost 8, with 22 bases in between. The CDR3 spans 16 residues. The DNA for the CDR3 is TGCGCCAGCAGCTCCACAGAGAGGGTGTCGGACGATGAGCAGTTCTTC. It yields the protein CASSSTERVSDDEQFF.

This clone was picked up one time. The J gene is TRBJ1-2, the V gene TRBV5-1, with 8 bases fitting TRBD1. Germline loops: CDR1 SGHRS, CDR2 YFSETQ. The CDR3 runs 14 residues. V gave up 0 bases and J gave up 6 bases; unmatched junction bases: 4. CDR3 coding DNA: TGCGCCAGCAGCTTGGATGCAGGGGGCGATGGCTACACCTTC. It is translated as CASSLDAGGDGYTF. Full variable domain (missing parts from reference TRBV5-1 and TRBJ1-2): KAGVTQTPRYLIKTRGQQVTLSCSPISGHRSVSWYQQTPGQGLQFLFEYFSETQRNKGNFPGRFSGRQFSNSRSEMNVSTLELGDSALYLCASSLDAGGDGYTFGSGTRLTVV.

The chain uses TRBV27 and TRBJ2-7; 8 bases align to TRBD2. The germline CDR1 and CDR2 sequences are MNHEY and SMNVEV (reference sequence). V gave up 7 bases and J gave up 7 bases; unmatched junction bases: 15. This CDR3 region has 15 residues. The CDR3 DNA reads as TGTGCCAGCAACAGTCGGGAGGGGGGTAGAGGGGAGCAGTACTTC. Protein product: CASNSREGGRGEQYF.

The rearrangement joins TRBV4-3 to TRBJ2-1; weak D call: TRBD2 (6 bases). Trimming cost V 2 bases and J 3 bases, with 14 bases left between them. The CDR3 sequence is 16 residues long. Germline V gene data show CDR1 as LGHNA and CDR2 as YSLEER. Here the CDR3 reads CASSQPAGGSYNEQFF. The CDR3 DNA sequence: TGCGCCAGCAGCCAACCAGCTGGGGGGAGCTACAATGAGCAGTTCTTC.

This clone was observed once. J is TRBJ2-1 and V is TRBV10-3, with TRBD1 as a possible D gene (6 bases). From germline, CDR1 is ENHRY and CDR2 SYGVKD. This CDR3 region has 13 residues. Trimming pared 10 bases from V and 0 bases from J, leaving 10 bases between. CDR3 bases: TGTGCCACAGGGGTCCCCTCCTACAATGAGCAGTTCTTC. It yields the protein CATGVPSYNEQFF.

The chain uses TRBV6-6 and TRBJ1-6, with D maybe TRBD1 (6 bases). Between the trimmed V and J ends, which lost 7 bases and 9 bases, there was a span of 16 bases. Germline V CDR1 and CDR2: MNHNY, SVGAGI (reference sequence). The CDR3 consists of 14 residues. In nucleotides, the CDR3 is TGTGCCAGCACCCTCGAGGGGGGGGGTTCACCCCTCCACTTT. Amino acid sequence: CASTLEGGGSPLHF.

The chain uses TRBV30 and TRBJ1-2; no reliable D call. Germline CDR1 and CDR2: GTSNPN and SVGIG (reference sequence). The CDR3 spans 11 residues. V lost 1 base, J lost 4 bases, and 4 bases lay in between. The DNA for the CDR3 is TGTGCCTGGAGTGGGAGCTATGGCTACACCTTC. Translated: CAWSGSYGYTF.

J is TRBJ1-4 and V is TRBV12-3 or TRBV12-4; D not resolved. Trimming cost V 5 bases and J 12 bases, with 13 bases left between them. The CDR3 has 12 amino acids. The CDR3 sequence: CASSLNGEELFF. The CDR3 nucleotides are TGTGCCAGCAGTCTGAATGGAGAGGAACTGTTTTTT.

The rearrangement joins TRBV19 to TRBJ1-2, with a tentative D call TRBD1 (6 bases). Trimming pared 8 bases from V and 5 bases from J, leaving 12 bases between. This CDR3 is built from 12 residues. Per germline, CDR1 LNHDA and CDR2 SQIVND (reference sequence). CDR3 protein: CASAQGGYGYTF. CDR3 sequence (DNA): TGTGCCAGTGCACAGGGTGGGTATGGCTACACCTTC. Full variable domain (missing parts from reference TRBV19 and TRBJ1-2): DGGITQSPKYLFRKEGQNVTLSCEQNLNHDAMYWYRQDPGQGLRLIYYSQIVNDFQKGDIAEGYSVSREKKESFPLTVTSAQKNPTAFYLCASAQGGYGYTFGSGTRLTVV.

The gene calls are TRBV4-1 and TRBJ2-3; possible D gene TRBD2, 5 bases. Per the germline V gene, CDR1 is MGHRA and CDR2 is YSYEKL. V was cut by 3 bases and J by 0 bases, with 13 bases left in between. The CDR3 length is 16 residues. The CDR3 DNA sequence: TGCGCCAGCAGCCAGCTGGTAGCGTTCAGCACAGATACGCAGTATTTT. This gives the protein CASSQLVAFSTDTQYF.

The V and J genes are TRBV19 and TRBJ1-1; D not certain. The germline CDR1 and CDR2 sequences are LNHDA and SQIVND (reference sequence). CDR3 length: 13 amino acids. V gave up 5 bases and J gave up 1 base, with 8 bases separating them. The CDR3 loop reads CASSDTGNTEAFF. The CDR3 region has the DNA TGTGCCAGTAGTGACACCGGGAACACTGAAGCTTTCTTT.

The chain employs TRBV6-5 and TRBJ2-7, with 9 nucleotides matching TRBD1. The J segment lost 6 bases and the V segment lost 6 bases, leaving 9 bases of the junction unmatched. Germline V gives CDR1 MNHEY, CDR2 SVGAGI. CDR3 length equals 14 residues. This CDR3 is CASRRRDREREQYF. In nucleotides, the CDR3 is TGTGCCAGCAGACGCCGGGACAGGGAACGCGAGCAGTACTTC.

This sequence joins TRBV19 and TRBJ2-4; no clear D. This CDR3 region has 15 residues. In germline, CDR1 is LNHDA, CDR2 SQIVND (reference sequence). The ends were cut back, 3 bases at V and 1 base at J, with 10 bases in the middle. CDR3 sequence reads: CASSITSGAKNIQYF. The CDR3 coding sequence is TGTGCCAGTAGTATCACATCCGGGGCCAAAAACATTCAGTACTTC.

This chain connects TRBV2 to TRBJ1-2, with 7 positions matching TRBD1. The CDR3 runs to 14 residues. Trimming took 5 bases from V and 5 from J; bases not matched to a gene: 8. Germline CDR1 and CDR2: SNHLY and FYNNEI. The CDR3 DNA follows: TGTGCCAGCAGTAAAGGGACAGAACTTTATGGCTACACCTTC. Protein sequence: CASSKGTELYGYTF.

This chain uses TRBV5-8 with TRBJ1-1; 9 bases line up with TRBD1. Per the germline V gene, CDR1 is SGHTS and CDR2 is YDEGEE. The J segment lost 0 bases and the V segment lost 4 bases, leaving 10 bases of the junction unmatched. This CDR3 spans 17 amino acids. The CDR3 loop is CASSSGTGRPMNTEAFF. The CDR3 region has the DNA TGTGCCAGCAGCAGTGGGACAGGGCGCCCAATGAACACTGAAGCTTTCTTT. Combining the CDR3 with reference TRBV5-8 and TRBJ1-1 gives the whole variable domain EAGVTQSPTHLIKTRGQQATLRCSPISGHTSVYWYQQALGLGLQFLLWYDEGEERNRGNFPPRFSGRQFPNYSSELNVNALELEDSALYLCASSSGTGRPMNTEAFFGQGTRLTVV.

This chain connects TRBV7-9 to TRBJ1-1; D possibly corresponds to TRBD1 (5 bases). CDR3 length: 13 amino acids. The germline V and J ends were trimmed by 0 bases and 11 bases, with 13 bases remaining between them. The V gene's germline CDR1 is SEHNR and CDR2 FQNEAQ (reference sequence). CDR3 in amino acids: CASSLALGEAAFF. DNA for the CDR3: TGTGCCAGCAGCTTAGCCCTGGGGGAGGCGGCTTTCTTT.